Presented here are 15 T cell receptor beta chains from one specimen sequenced in a study of shared clonotypes between healthy human individuals. The table came from immunoSEQ multiplex PCR; TCRdb's copy has only in-frame clones and leaves some out. This table holds approximately 530,000 clones, 95% to 96% found once. Sequencing was performed on naive CD4+ T cells sorted from blood. The sample's subset: CD45RA+ positively selected. Receptors originate from a woman in her 30s in good health.

The chain is built from TRBV7-2 and TRBJ1-1, with D uncertain. CDR1 is SGHTA, CDR2 FQGNSA, per germline. V lost 2 bases and J 2 bases, leaving 12 bases between the germline ends. CDR3 length: 15 residues. CDR3 sequence (DNA): TGTGCCAGCAGCTTACGGCCCAGTCACAACACTGAAGCTTTCTTT. Its translation: CASSLRPSHNTEAFF.

The chain uses TRBV19 and TRBJ1-6; 7 bases are shared with TRBD1. The CDR3 totals 15 residues. The junction had 10 bases not matched to a gene; V was cut back by 5 bases and J by 9 bases. Per germline, CDR1 LNHDA and CDR2 SQIVND (reference sequence). The CDR3, as DNA: TGTGCCAGTAGTTCCGGACAGGCTTATGGTTCACCCCTCCACTTT. Translation: CASSSGQAYGSPLHF.

The chain recombines TRBV19 with TRBJ1-5; D is unresolved. Germline loops: CDR1 LNHDA, CDR2 SQIVND (reference sequence). Trimming took 2 bases from V and 0 from J, leaving 11 bases between them. The length of the CDR3 is 16 residues. The CDR3 DNA is TGTGCCAGTAGTATACTCGAAGGTTCTAGCAATCAGCCCCAGCATTTT. Translating gives CASSILEGSSNQPQHF.

V is TRBV11-2 and J is TRBJ2-7, with D possibly being TRBD1 (5 bases). Germline-derived CDR1 and CDR2 are SGHAT and FQNNGV. Deletions cut 1 base from V and 5 bases from J, with 9 bases between. CDR3 length: 13 amino acids. The CDR3 nucleotides read TGTGCCAGCAGCTTAGGACAGTTCCACGAGCAGTACTTC. Its translation: CASSLGQFHEQYF.

The V call is TRBV18, the J call TRBJ2-7; tentative D call: TRBD2 (5 bases). The CDR3 length is 15 residues. V shed 0 bases and J shed 2 bases, with 11 bases lying between them. The V gene's germline CDR1 is KGHSH and CDR2 LQKENI. The chain's CDR3 is CASSPPRAGTYEQYF. The CDR3 coding sequence is TGTGCCAGCTCACCACCGCGCGCGGGTACCTACGAGCAGTACTTC.

The CDR3 loop reads CASSPSVGGGTNEKLFF. CDR3 DNA: TGTGCCAGCAGCCCCTCCGTTGGCGGAGGAACTAATGAAAAACTGTTTTTT. This chain links TRBV5-6 with TRBJ1-4; D is uncertain. The CDR3 has 17 residues. The germline CDR1 and CDR2 sequences are SGHDT and YYEEEE. V was shortened by 4 bases and J by 1 base, with 17 bases between the two germline ends.

The gene calls are TRBV18 and TRBJ2-1, with D perhaps matching TRBD1 (6 bases). The germline V gene has CDR1 KGHSH and CDR2 LQKENI. The CDR3 loop spans 16 amino acids. Trimming shortened V by 1 base and J by 3 bases, and 13 bases separated the two germline ends. The CDR3 here is CASSPLTGSVYNEQFF. CDR3 sequence (DNA): TGTGCCAGCTCACCACTAACAGGGAGCGTCTACAATGAGCAGTTCTTC. Full variable domain (missing parts from reference TRBV18 and TRBJ2-1): NAGVMQNPRHLVRRRGQEARLRCSPMKGHSHVYWYRQLPEEGLKFMVYLQKENIIDESGMPKERFSAEFPKEGPSILRIQQVVRGDSAAYFCASSPLTGSVYNEQFFGPGTRLTVL.

V usage is TRBV29-1 and J usage is TRBJ1-3; D remains ambiguous. The CDR3 runs to 12 residues. Germline V CDR1 and CDR2: SQVTM, ANQGSEA. V was clipped by 4 bases and J by 4 bases, with 8 bases between them. DNA for the CDR3: TGCAGCGTTGTTCAGGTCGGAAACACCATATATTTT. It yields the protein CSVVQVGNTIYF. The full variable domain, with the rest looked up from reference TRBV29-1 and TRBJ1-3, is SAVISQKPSRDICQRGTSLTIQCQVDSQVTMMFWYRQQPGQSLTLIATANQGSEATYESGFVIDKFPISRPNLTFSTLTVSNMSPEDSSIYLCSVVQVGNTIYFGEGSWLTVV.

The chain uses TRBV27 and TRBJ1-2, with D possibly TRBD1 on 5 matching bases. With 5 bases removed from V and 4 bases from J, the gap between germline ends came to 17 bases. This CDR3 comprises 15 residues. Per the germline V gene, CDR1 is MNHEY and CDR2 is SMNVEV (reference sequence). The CDR3 DNA sequence: TGTGCCAGCAGTCCACGGGTATGGGGGGTCTATGGCTACACCTTC. It specifies CASSPRVWGVYGYTF.

This sequence joins TRBV27 and TRBJ2-1; tentatively, D is TRBD2 (6 bases). Looked up from germline, CDR1 is MNHEY and CDR2 is SMNVEV (reference sequence). Trimming took 6 bases from V and 1 from J, leaving 13 bases between them. The CDR3 totals 15 residues. CDR3 sequence: CASSRNSGSYNEQFF. The CDR3 bases are TGTGCCAGCAGCAGAAATAGCGGTTCCTACAATGAGCAGTTCTTC.

The table lists this clone with a count of one. In nucleotides, the CDR3 is TGTGCCAGCCGCGGCTGGGGGGATTATGGCTACACCTTC. This sequence encodes CASRGWGDYGYTF. V usage is TRBV7-6 and J usage is TRBJ1-2; D might be TRBD1 (5 bases). The germline V gene has CDR1 SGHVS and CDR2 FNYEAQ. The CDR3 is made up of 13 amino acids. Trimming took off 8 bases at V and 5 bases at J, with 15 bases between the two ends.

A note on this clone: The same CDR3 arises from other DNA sequences in this sample as well. The chain carries TRBV5-1 and TRBJ2-7; D might be TRBD1 (6 bases). V gave up 5 bases and J gave up 6 bases, with 9 bases separating them. Germline CDR1 SGHRS, CDR2 YFSETQ. This CDR3 has 11 residues. The CDR3 sequence: CASSQGGEQYF. The CDR3 nucleotides read TGCGCCAGCAGTCAAGGGGGCGAGCAGTACTTC.

This clone was seen only once. The rearrangement uses TRBV28 and TRBJ2-7; the match to TRBD1 covers 9 bases. This CDR3 region has 15 residues. V trimming: 3 bases; J trimming: 6 bases; junction bases outside the gene matches: 9. CDR1 MDHEN and CDR2 SYDVKM come from the germline V gene. The CDR3 region is CASSFGGTGRGEQYF. CDR3 nucleotide sequence: TGTGCCAGCAGTTTTGGTGGGACAGGGCGAGGCGAGCAGTACTTC.

The chain uses TRBV7-9 and TRBJ2-2; tentatively, D is TRBD2 (5 bases). V was clipped by 1 base and J by 1 base, with 7 bases between them. Germline CDR1 reads SEHNR; CDR2 reads FQNEAQ (reference sequence). This CDR3 region has 15 residues. CDR3 loop: CASSLGTLNTGELFF. The CDR3 DNA sequence: TGTGCCAGCAGCTTAGGGACTTTGAACACCGGGGAGCTGTTTTTT.

The genes are TRBV6-5 and TRBJ2-7; D ambiguous. The ends were cut back, 0 bases at V and 7 bases at J, with 13 bases in the middle. The CDR3 totals 14 residues. Germline V lookup: CDR1 MNHEY, CDR2 SVGAGI. CDR3 protein: CASSYSGSPGEQYF. The CDR3 region has the DNA TGTGCCAGCAGTTACTCAGGGTCCCCTGGAGAGCAGTACTTC.